These 24 T cell receptor beta chains came from one sample sequenced in a study of T cell clonotyping in hematopoietic cell transplantation. Using immunoSEQ multiplex PCR, the repertoire was profiled, and TCRdb retains in-frame clones only, with some absent. This sample has 15,000 to 20,000 clones; about 61% occur once, and the top ten carry over 9.5%. Sequencing used PBMCs, obtained 30 days after allogeneic stem cell transplant. These receptors came from a male patient in his forties or fifties who had an allogeneic stem cell transplant from an unrelated donor, so T cells may come from the graft donor. Some clones in this sample may be carry-over from other donors' samples.

The rearrangement joins TRBV9 to TRBJ1-1; no clear D. Trimming left V 3 bases short and J 1 base short, with 7 bases between. This CDR3 spans 13 amino acids. CDR1 is SGDLS, CDR2 YYNGEE, per germline. CDR3 loop: CASSGWGNTEAFF. In DNA, the CDR3 is TGTGCCAGCAGCGGCTGGGGGAACACTGAAGCTTTCTTT.

This clone appeared once. V usage is TRBV25-1 and J usage is TRBJ2-2; possible D gene TRBD1, 6 bases. Trimming removed 7 bases from V and 4 bases from J, with 10 bases in between. This CDR3 has 13 residues. Germline V gene data show CDR1 as MGHDK and CDR2 as SYGVNS. Here the CDR3 reads CASIHRVTGELFF. CDR3 nucleotide sequence: TGTGCCAGCATTCACAGGGTCACCGGGGAGCTGTTTTTT.

This clone was found once. The rearrangement joins TRBV29-1 to TRBJ1-1; D is unclear. This CDR3 comprises 14 residues. V was pared by 4 bases and J by 3 bases, with 15 bases between. Germline V lookup: CDR1 SQVTM, CDR2 ANQGSEA. DNA for the CDR3: TGCAGCGTTGCTCTTCGTTCTAGGGACACTGAAGCTTTCTTT. Amino acids: CSVALRSRDTEAFF.

V and J are TRBV28 and TRBJ2-1; TRBD2 might be the D (5 bases). The V and J ends lost 5 bases and 5 bases respectively, with 13 bases between them. The CDR3 covers 14 residues. Germline CDR1 is MDHEN and CDR2 is SYDVKM. CDR3 bases: TGTGCCAGCAGTCTACCGGACGGGAACAATGAGCAGTTCTTC. Translating gives CASSLPDGNNEQFF.

The V gene is TRBV30, the J gene TRBJ2-1, with 8 bases matching TRBD2. V lost 3 bases and J lost 10; bases outside the gene matches: 5. Germline V lookup: CDR1 GTSNPN, CDR2 SVGIG (reference sequence). The CDR3 covers 12 residues. The CDR3 DNA reads as TGTGCCTGGAGCCAGCGGGAGAAAGAGCAGTTCTTC. It translates to CAWSQREKEQFF.

The J gene is TRBJ2-5, the V gene TRBV11-2; 13 nucleotides match TRBD2. This CDR3 has 15 amino acids. Germline V CDR1 and CDR2: SGHAT, FQNNGV. Trimming cost V 3 bases and J 5 bases; bases outside gene matches: 3. The CDR3 loop is CASSFGLAGDETQYF. DNA of the CDR3: TGTGCCAGCAGCTTCGGACTAGCGGGAGATGAGACCCAGTACTTC.

This clone appeared once. The V and J genes are TRBV30 and TRBJ2-7; D is perhaps TRBD1 (5 bases). Trimming pared 1 base from V and 3 bases from J, leaving 10 bases between. The CDR3 runs to 13 residues. In germline, CDR1 is GTSNPN, CDR2 SVGIG (reference sequence). The CDR3 region is CAWSATVDYEQYF. The CDR3 DNA reads TGTGCCTGGAGTGCGACAGTCGACTACGAGCAGTACTTC.

A few counts support this clone. No conserved phenylalanine or tryptophan ends this CDR3, so it is likely a read error. Because the CDR3's place on the DNA is in doubt, the DNA is left out and the CDR3 is given as listed by TCRdb. The CDR3: CSYRQVNGYAL. The chain uses TRBV29-1 and TRBJ1-2; TRBD1, the D gene given by the table, was not confirmed from the DNA. The CDR3 is 11 residues long, ends included. Germline assignment: CDR1 SQVTM and CDR2 ANQGSEA.

The chain employs TRBV14 and TRBJ1-2; the D gene is possibly TRBD1 (5 bases). Germline loops: CDR1 SGHDN, CDR2 FVKESK. This CDR3 region has 14 residues. Trimming removed 4 bases at V and 4 bases at J, with 13 bases between. Here the CDR3 DNA reads TGTGCCAGCAGCCCAGCGGGGGTCGGCTATGGCTACACCTTC. It codes for CASSPAGVGYGYTF.

This chain links TRBV30 with TRBJ2-3; D is ambiguous. The CDR3 loop spans 11 amino acids. With 2 bases removed from V and 4 bases from J, the gap between germline ends came to 4 bases. Germline-derived CDR1 and CDR2 are GTSNPN and SVGIG (reference sequence). Written as DNA, the CDR3 is TGTGCCTGGAGTCCGGCAGATACGCAGTATTTT. This codes for CAWSPADTQYF.

This clone has more than one count but fewer than ten. The chain employs TRBV13 and TRBJ1-2; D uncertain. This CDR3 has 15 residues. The V gene's germline CDR1 is PRHDT and CDR2 FYEKMQ (reference sequence). V dropped 5 bases and J dropped 5 bases, with 18 bases sitting between them. In nucleotides, the CDR3 is TGTGCCAGCAGCGCGACCCACACCGTCGGGTATGGCTACACCTTC. Amino acid sequence: CASSATHTVGYGYTF. Using reference TRBV13 and TRBJ1-2 for the parts outside the CDR3, the full variable domain is AAGVIQSPRHLIKEKRETATLKCYPIPRHDTVYWYQQGPGQDPQFLISFYEKMQSDKGSIPDRFSAQQFSDYHSELNMSSLELGDSALYFCASSATHTVGYGYTFGSGTRLTVV.

The chain carries TRBV4-1 and TRBJ2-5; D is uncertain. CDR1 is MGHRA and CDR2 is YSYEKL in the germline V gene. With 0 bases removed from V and 9 bases from J, the gap between germline ends came to 8 bases. CDR3 length equals 12 residues. This CDR3 reads CASSQDGWAQYF. CDR3 DNA sequence: TGCGCCAGCAGCCAAGATGGTTGGGCCCAGTACTTC.

V is TRBV5-8 and J is TRBJ2-7; the D call may be TRBD1 or TRBD2 (6 bases each). Per the germline V gene, CDR1 is SGHTS and CDR2 is YDEGEE. This CDR3 has 14 amino acids. Trimming took 4 bases from V and 6 from J, leaving 17 bases between them. The CDR3 coding sequence is TGTGCCAGCAGCCGCGGGACACTTGGCCTCGAGCAGTACTTC. Encoded protein: CASSRGTLGLEQYF.

For this clone: At one end the junction does not follow the germline gene, possibly because of a read error. The chain carries TRBV7-7 and TRBJ2-5; weak D call: TRBD2 (5 bases). The CDR3 is made up of 13 amino acids. Germline assignment: CDR1 SSHAT and CDR2 FNYEAQ (reference sequence). The DNA for the CDR3 is TGTGCTAGCAGCTTAGGCAGCGGAGGGACCCAGTACTTC. It encodes CASSLGSGGTQYF.

This clone has just a few counts. This chain connects TRBV6-1 to TRBJ1-5; TRBD1 aligns across 8 bases. V was clipped by 3 bases and J by 6 bases; unmatched bases: 4. Germline lookup yields CDR1 MNHNS and CDR2 SASEGT. The CDR3 totals 14 residues. The CDR3 sequence is CASSEGQEFQPQHF. In DNA, the CDR3 is TGTGCCAGCAGTGAGGGACAGGAGTTTCAGCCCCAGCATTTT.

The V and J genes are TRBV19 and TRBJ2-3; D may be TRBD2 (6 bases). The germline V gene has CDR1 LNHDA and CDR2 SQIVND (reference sequence). Trimming stripped 3 bases from V and 8 bases from J, with 12 bases between. The CDR3 spans 13 residues. The CDR3: CASSMVPGATQYF. CDR3 DNA: TGTGCCAGTAGTATGGTGCCGGGAGCTACGCAGTATTTT.

This chain joins TRBV15 and TRBJ2-7; 10 nucleotides align to TRBD1. V lost 0 bases and J lost 5; bases outside the gene matches: 7. Germline V gives CDR1 LNHNV, CDR2 YYDKDF (reference sequence). CDR3 length equals 16 residues. The CDR3 region is CATSRDLGTGAHEQYF. DNA for the CDR3: TGTGCCACCAGCAGAGATCTAGGGACAGGGGCCCACGAGCAGTACTTC.

A few counts support this clone. The chain links TRBV30 to TRBJ1-5; no definite D call. Germline assignment: CDR1 GTSNPN and CDR2 SVGIG (reference sequence). This CDR3 is built from 14 residues. Trimming took 0 bases from V and 4 from J, leaving 10 bases between them. The CDR3 spells CAWSVRLGNQPQHF. Here the CDR3 DNA reads TGTGCCTGGAGTGTACGTTTGGGTAATCAGCCCCAGCATTTT. Based on the CDR3 plus reference TRBV30 and TRBJ1-5, the full variable domain is SQTIHQWPATLVQPVGSPLSLECTVEGTSNPNLYWYRQAAGRGLQLLFYSVGIGQISSEVPQNLSASRPQDRQFILSSKKLLLSDSGFYLCAWSVRLGNQPQHFGDGTRLSIL.

The chain combines TRBV5-1 with TRBJ2-2; D is possibly TRBD1 (6 bases). V gave up 2 bases and J gave up 6 bases, with 17 bases separating them. This CDR3 contains 16 residues. CDR1 is SGHRS, CDR2 YFSETQ, per germline. Here the CDR3 DNA reads TGCGCCAGCAGCTTTGGGGGCATGGTATCGGCCGGGGAGCTGTTTTTT. This sequence encodes CASSFGGMVSAGELFF.

This clone was detected a few times. V usage is TRBV25-1 and J usage is TRBJ2-2, with TRBD1 matching over 8 bases. The V gene end was trimmed by 6 bases and the J gene end by 3 bases; junction bases not matched to a gene: 3. This CDR3 has 14 amino acids. CDR1 and CDR2 from the germline V gene are MGHDK and SYGVNS. The CDR3 reads CASSQQGDTGELFF. The CDR3 bases are TGTGCCAGCAGCCAACAGGGGGACACCGGGGAGCTGTTTTTT.

In DNA form, the CDR3 reads TGCGCCAGCAGGGTTTTGTTAGGCGGCGAGCAGTACTTC. It encodes CASRVLLGGEQYF. V gene TRBV5-1 combines with J gene TRBJ2-7, with D uncertain. CDR3 length: 13 amino acids. Trimming pared 5 bases from V and 6 bases from J, leaving 15 bases between. The germline gives CDR1 SGHRS, CDR2 YFSETQ.

The chain links TRBV30 to TRBJ1-1; possibly TRBD1 for D (5 bases). Trimming removed 0 bases at V and 13 bases at J, with 12 bases between. Germline V gene sequence: CDR1 GTSNPN, CDR2 SVGIG (reference sequence). The CDR3 extends over 11 amino acids. In nucleotides, the CDR3 is TGTGCCTGGAGTGTAGGAGGGGAGGGTTTCTTT. This translates into CAWSVGGEGFF.

The V and J genes are TRBV7-2 and TRBJ2-2; TRBD1 matches 11 bases. Germline V lookup: CDR1 SGHTA, CDR2 FQGNSA. This CDR3 has 15 amino acids. V gave up 5 bases and J gave up 5 bases; unmatched junction bases: 4. CDR3: CASSRDRGGTGELFF. As DNA, the CDR3 is TGTGCCAGCAGCCGGGACAGGGGGGGGACCGGGGAGCTGTTTTTT. Full variable domain (rest looked up from reference TRBV7-2 and TRBJ2-2): GAGVSQSPSNKVTEKGKDVELRCDPISGHTALYWYRQSLGQGLEFLIYFQGNSAPDKSGLPSDRFSAERTGGSVSTLTIQRTQQEDSAVYLCASSRDRGGTGELFFGEGSRLTVL.

This chain connects TRBV9 to TRBJ1-2; D is unclear. The CDR3 covers 15 residues. Germline values: CDR1 SGDLS, CDR2 YYNGEE. V lost 0 bases to trimming and J lost 4 bases, with 13 bases between them. The CDR3 nucleotides read TGTGCCAGCAGCGTAGCAGTAAAAGGGATCTATGGCTACACCTTC. Its protein is CASSVAVKGIYGYTF. The variable domain in full, with the rest retrieved from reference TRBV9 and TRBJ1-2, is DSGVTQTPKHLITATGQRVTLRCSPRSGDLSVYWYQQSLDQGLQFLIQYYNGEERAKGNILERFSAQQFPDLHSELNLSSLELGDSALYFCASSVAVKGIYGYTFGSGTRLTVV.